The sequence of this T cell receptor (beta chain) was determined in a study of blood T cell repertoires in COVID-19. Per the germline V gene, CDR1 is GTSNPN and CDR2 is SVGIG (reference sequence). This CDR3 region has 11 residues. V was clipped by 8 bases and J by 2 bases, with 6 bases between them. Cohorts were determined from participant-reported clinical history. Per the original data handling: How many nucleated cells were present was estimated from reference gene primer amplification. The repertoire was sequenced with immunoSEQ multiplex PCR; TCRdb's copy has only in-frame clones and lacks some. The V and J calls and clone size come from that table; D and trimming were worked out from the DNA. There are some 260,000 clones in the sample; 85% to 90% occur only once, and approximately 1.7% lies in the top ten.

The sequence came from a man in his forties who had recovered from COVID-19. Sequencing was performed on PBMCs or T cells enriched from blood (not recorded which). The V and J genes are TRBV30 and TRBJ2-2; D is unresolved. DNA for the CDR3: TGTGCCCAACTTAACACCGGGGAGCTGTTTTTT. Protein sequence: CAQLNTGELFF. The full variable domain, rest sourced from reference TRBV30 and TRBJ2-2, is SQTIHQWPATLVQPVGSPLSLECTVEGTSNPNLYWYRQAAGRGLQLLFYSVGIGQISSEVPQNLSASRPQDRQFILSSKKLLLSDSGFYLCAQLNTGELFFGEGSRLTVL.